The sequence of this TCR beta chain was determined in a study of regulatory T cells in long-lasting Graves disease. Turning to the study itself: A definition of persistent Graves' disease required over 5 years of antithyroid drugs plus positive TSH receptor antibodies.

Time point here: persistent/refractory GD, antithyroid drugs over 5 years with positive TRAb. RNA isolated from PBMCs was used to make the TCR library. Peripheral blood, at about 9 milliliters, went into EDTA tubes. This clonotype was seen at least ten times. Antigen specificity is unknown. General study findings and limits: More public clonotypes were shared by persistent patients (2,741) than by new patients (approximately 990).

This CDR3 region has 12 residues. Trimming shortened V by 7 bases and J by 3 bases, and 9 bases separated the two germline ends. Germline CDR1 MDHEN, CDR2 SYDVKM. Libraries of TCR beta came from iRepertoire HTBI primers plus Arm-PCR of CDR3 regions. A single record per CDR3 protein comes from TCRdb applying MiXCR to the multiplex PCR reads. Of 650,000 to 700,000 distinct CDR3 sequences listed, about 30% are singletons. The sequence derives from a female donor with Graves disease. The V call is TRBV28, the J call TRBJ1-2; D possibly corresponds to TRBD1 (6 bases). Sequenced material: peripheral blood mononuclear cells (PBMCs), taken when the disease was refractory, from a patient treated with antithyroid drugs. The CDR3 region is CASKQGHYGYTF. The CDR3 bases are TGTGCCAGCAAACAGGGTCACTATGGCTACACCTTC.